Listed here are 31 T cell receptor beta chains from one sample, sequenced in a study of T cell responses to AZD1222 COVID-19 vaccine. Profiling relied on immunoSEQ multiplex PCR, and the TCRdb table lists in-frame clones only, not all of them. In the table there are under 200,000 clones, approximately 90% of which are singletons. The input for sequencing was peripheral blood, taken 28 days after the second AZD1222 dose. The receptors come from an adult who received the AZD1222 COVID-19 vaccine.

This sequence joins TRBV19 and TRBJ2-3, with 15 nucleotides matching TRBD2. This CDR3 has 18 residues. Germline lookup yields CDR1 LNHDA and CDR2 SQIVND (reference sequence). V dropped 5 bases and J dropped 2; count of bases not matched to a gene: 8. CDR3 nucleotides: TGTGCCAGTAGTGTCGGACTAGCGGGAGGGCGGGTCACAGATACGCAGTATTTT. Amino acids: CASSVGLAGGRVTDTQYF.

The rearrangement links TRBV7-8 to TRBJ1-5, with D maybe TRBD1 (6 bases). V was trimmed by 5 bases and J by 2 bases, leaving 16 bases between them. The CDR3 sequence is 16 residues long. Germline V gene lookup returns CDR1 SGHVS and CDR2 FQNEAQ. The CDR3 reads CASSPAGDLGNQPQHF. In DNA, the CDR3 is TGTGCCAGCAGCCCCGCAGGGGACTTGGGCAATCAGCCCCAGCATTTT.

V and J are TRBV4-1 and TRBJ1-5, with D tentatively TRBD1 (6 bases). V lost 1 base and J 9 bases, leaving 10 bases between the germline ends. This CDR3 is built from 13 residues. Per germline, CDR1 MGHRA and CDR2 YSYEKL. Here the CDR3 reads CASSQGTARPQHF. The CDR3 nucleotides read TGCGCCAGCAGCCAAGGGACAGCCCGGCCCCAGCATTTT.

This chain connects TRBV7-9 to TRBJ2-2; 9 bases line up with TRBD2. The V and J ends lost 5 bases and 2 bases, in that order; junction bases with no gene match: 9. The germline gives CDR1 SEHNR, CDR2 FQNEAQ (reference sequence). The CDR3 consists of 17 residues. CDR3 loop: CASSRTLAGLNTGELFF. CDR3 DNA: TGTGCCAGCAGCAGAACTCTAGCGGGACTCAACACCGGGGAGCTGTTTTTT. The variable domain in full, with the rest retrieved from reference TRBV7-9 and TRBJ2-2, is DTGVSQNPRHKITKRGQNVTFRCDPISEHNRLYWYRQTLGQGPEFLTYFQNEAQLEKSRLLSDRFSAERPKGSFSTLEIQRTEQGDSAMYLCASSRTLAGLNTGELFFGEGSRLTVL.

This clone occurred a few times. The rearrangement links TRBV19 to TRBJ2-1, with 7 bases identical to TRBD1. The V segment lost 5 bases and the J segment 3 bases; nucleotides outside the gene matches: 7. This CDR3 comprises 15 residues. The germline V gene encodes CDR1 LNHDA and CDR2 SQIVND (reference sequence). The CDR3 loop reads CASSRDRAIYNEQFF. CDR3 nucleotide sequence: TGTGCCAGTAGTCGGGACAGAGCCATCTACAATGAGCAGTTCTTC.

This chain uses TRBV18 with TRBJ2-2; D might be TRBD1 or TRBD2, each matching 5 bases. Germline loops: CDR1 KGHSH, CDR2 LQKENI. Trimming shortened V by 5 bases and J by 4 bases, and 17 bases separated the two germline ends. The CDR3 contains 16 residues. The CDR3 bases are TGTGCCAGCTCATCCTTCGGGACCCCCGCCACCGGGGAGCTGTTTTTT. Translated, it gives CASSSFGTPATGELFF.

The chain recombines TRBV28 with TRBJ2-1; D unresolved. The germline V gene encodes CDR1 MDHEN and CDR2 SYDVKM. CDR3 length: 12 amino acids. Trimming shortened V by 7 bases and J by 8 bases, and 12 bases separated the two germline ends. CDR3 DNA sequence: TGTGCCAGCATTACGGGTGGTGATGAGCAGTTCTTC. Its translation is CASITGGDEQFF. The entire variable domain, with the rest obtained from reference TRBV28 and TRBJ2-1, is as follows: DVKVTQSSRYLVKRTGEKVFLECVQDMDHENMFWYRQDPGLGLRLIYFSYDVKMKEKGDIPEGYSVSREKKERFSLILESASTNQTSMYLCASITGGDEQFFGPGTRLTVL.

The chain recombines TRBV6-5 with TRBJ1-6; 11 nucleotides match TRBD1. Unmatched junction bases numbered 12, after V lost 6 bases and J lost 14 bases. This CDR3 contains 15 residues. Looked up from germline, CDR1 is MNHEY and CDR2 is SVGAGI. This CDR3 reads CASSDRDRGRGALHF. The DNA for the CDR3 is TGTGCCAGCAGCGACCGGGACAGGGGGAGGGGGGCCCTCCACTTT.

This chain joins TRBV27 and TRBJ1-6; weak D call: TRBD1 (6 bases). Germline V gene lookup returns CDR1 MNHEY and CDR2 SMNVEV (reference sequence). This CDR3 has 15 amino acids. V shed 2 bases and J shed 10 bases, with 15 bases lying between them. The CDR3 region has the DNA TGTGCCAGCAGTTTAGGTCAGGGAAGGGGGTCACCCCTCCACTTT. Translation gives CASSLGQGRGSPLHF.

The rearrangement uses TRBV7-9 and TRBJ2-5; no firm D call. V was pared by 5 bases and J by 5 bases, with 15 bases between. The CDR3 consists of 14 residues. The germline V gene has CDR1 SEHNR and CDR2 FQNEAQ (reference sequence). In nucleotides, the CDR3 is TGTGCCAGCAGCCCCCCGGGTGTATGGGAGACCCAGTACTTC. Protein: CASSPPGVWETQYF. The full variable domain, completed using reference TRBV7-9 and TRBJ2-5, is DTGVSQNPRHKITKRGQNVTFRCDPISEHNRLYWYRQTLGQGPEFLTYFQNEAQLEKSRLLSDRFSAERPKGSFSTLEIQRTEQGDSAMYLCASSPPGVWETQYFGPGTRLLVL.

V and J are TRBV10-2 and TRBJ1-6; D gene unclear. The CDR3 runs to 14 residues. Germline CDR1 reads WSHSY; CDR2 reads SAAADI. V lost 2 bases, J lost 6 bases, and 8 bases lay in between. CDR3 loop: CASSENVSNSPLHF. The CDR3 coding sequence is TGCGCCAGCAGTGAGAATGTCAGTAATTCACCCCTCCACTTT.

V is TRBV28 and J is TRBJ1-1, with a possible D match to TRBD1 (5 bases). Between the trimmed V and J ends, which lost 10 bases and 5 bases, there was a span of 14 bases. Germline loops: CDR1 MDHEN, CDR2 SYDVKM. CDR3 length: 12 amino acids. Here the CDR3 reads CATAGGMTEAFF. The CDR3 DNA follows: TGTGCCACCGCGGGGGGGATGACTGAAGCTTTCTTT.

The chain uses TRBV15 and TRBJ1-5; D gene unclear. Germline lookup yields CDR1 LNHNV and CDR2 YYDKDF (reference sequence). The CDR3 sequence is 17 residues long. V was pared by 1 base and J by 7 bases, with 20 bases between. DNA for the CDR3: TGTGCCACCAGCAGAGGACTCAGGACTCAACCGAGGCAGCCCCAGCATTTT. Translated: CATSRGLRTQPRQPQHF.

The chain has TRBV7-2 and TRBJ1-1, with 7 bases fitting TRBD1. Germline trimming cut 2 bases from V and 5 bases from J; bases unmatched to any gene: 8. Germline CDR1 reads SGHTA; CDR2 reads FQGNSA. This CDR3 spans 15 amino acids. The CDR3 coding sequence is TGTGCCAGCAGCTTAAAGGGGGCGCCATATACTGAAGCTTTCTTT. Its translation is CASSLKGAPYTEAFF.

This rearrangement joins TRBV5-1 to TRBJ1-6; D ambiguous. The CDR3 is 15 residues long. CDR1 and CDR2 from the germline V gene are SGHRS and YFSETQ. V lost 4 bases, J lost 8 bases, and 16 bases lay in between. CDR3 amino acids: CASSPSPNRDSPLHF. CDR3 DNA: TGCGCCAGCAGCCCGTCTCCCAACCGCGATTCACCCCTCCACTTT.

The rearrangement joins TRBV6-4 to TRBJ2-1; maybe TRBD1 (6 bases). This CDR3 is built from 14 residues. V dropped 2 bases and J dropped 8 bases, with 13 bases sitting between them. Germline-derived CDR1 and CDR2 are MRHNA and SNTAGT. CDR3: CASSDGIGGYEQFF. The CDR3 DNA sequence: TGTGCCAGCAGTGACGGGATTGGGGGCTATGAGCAGTTCTTC.

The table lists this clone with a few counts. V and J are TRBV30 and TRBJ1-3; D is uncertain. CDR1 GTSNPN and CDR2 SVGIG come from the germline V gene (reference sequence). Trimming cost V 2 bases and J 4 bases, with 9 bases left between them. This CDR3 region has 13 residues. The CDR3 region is CAWSRVGGNTIYF. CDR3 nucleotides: TGTGCCTGGAGTAGGGTAGGAGGAAACACCATATATTTT.

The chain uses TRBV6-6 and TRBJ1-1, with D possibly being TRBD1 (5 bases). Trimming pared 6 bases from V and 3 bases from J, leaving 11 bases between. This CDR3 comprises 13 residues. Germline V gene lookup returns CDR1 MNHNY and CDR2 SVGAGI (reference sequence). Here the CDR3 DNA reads TGTGCCAGCAGCCCCGGGGGGTACACTGAAGCTTTCTTT. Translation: CASSPGGYTEAFF.

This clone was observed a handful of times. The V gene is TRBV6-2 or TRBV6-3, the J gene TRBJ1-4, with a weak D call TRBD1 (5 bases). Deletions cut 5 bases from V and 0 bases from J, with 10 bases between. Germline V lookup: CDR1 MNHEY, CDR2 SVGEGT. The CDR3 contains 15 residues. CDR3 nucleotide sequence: TGTGCCAGCAGTACGGGGGACGCAACTAATGAAAAACTGTTTTTT. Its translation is CASSTGDATNEKLFF.

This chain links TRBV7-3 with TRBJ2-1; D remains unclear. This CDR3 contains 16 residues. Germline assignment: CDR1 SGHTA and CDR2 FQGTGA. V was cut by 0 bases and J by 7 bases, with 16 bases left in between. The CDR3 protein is CASSLTLVRDPNEQFF. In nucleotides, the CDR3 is TGTGCCAGCAGCTTAACACTGGTTAGGGATCCGAATGAGCAGTTCTTC.

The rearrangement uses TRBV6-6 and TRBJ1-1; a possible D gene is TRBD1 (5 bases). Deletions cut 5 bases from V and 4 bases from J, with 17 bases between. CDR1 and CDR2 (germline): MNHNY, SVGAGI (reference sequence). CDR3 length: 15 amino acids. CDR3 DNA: TGTGCCAGCAGTATACTCCGGGGGAGAGGCACTGAAGCTTTCTTT. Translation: CASSILRGRGTEAFF.

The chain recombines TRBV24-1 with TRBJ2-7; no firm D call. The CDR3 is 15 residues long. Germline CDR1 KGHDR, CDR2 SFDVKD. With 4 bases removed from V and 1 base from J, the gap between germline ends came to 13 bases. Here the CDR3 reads CATSDDERPSYEQYF. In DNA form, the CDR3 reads TGTGCCACCAGTGACGACGAACGACCGTCCTACGAGCAGTACTTC.

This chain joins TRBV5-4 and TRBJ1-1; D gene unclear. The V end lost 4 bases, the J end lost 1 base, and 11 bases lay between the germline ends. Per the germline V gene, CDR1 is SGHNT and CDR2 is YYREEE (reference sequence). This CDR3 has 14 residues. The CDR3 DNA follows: TGTGCCAGCAGCCTACCCGTGGGGAACACTGAAGCTTTCTTT. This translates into CASSLPVGNTEAFF.

Written as DNA, the CDR3 is TGTGCCAGCAGCGTAGACGAGCAGTACTTC. This codes for CASSVDEQYF. The V and J genes are TRBV9 and TRBJ2-7, with D uncertain. The V end was cut by 0 bases, the J end by 5 bases, with 0 bases between. The CDR3 is 10 residues long. CDR1 and CDR2 (germline): SGDLS, YYNGEE.

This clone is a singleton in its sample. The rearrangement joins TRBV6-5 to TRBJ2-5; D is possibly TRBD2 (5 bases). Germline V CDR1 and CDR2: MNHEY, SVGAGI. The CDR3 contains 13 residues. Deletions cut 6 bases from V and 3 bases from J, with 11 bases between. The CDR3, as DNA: TGTGCCAGCAGGCGTTTGAGGGAAGAGACCCAGTACTTC. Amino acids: CASRRLREETQYF.

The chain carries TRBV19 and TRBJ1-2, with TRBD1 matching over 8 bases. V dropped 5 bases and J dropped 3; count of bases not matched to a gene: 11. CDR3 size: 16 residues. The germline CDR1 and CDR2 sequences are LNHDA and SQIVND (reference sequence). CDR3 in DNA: TGTGCCAGTAGTCATCGGACAGGGCCATTACACTATGGCTACACCTTC. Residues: CASSHRTGPLHYGYTF.

CDR3 bases: TGTGCCGGTACGCAGATCGGGGGTTCACCCCTCCACTTT. This sequence encodes CAGTQIGGSPLHF. The chain couples TRBV30 to TRBJ1-6, with a weak D call TRBD1 (5 bases). The CDR3 sequence is 13 residues long. The V end lost 8 bases, the J end lost 9 bases, and 17 bases lay between the germline ends. From germline, CDR1 is GTSNPN and CDR2 SVGIG (reference sequence).

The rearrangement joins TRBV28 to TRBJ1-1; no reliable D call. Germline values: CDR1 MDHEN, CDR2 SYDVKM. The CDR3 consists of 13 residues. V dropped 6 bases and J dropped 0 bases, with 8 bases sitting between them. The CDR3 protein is CASSTTLNTEAFF. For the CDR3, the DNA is TGTGCCAGCAGCACGACATTGAACACTGAAGCTTTCTTT.

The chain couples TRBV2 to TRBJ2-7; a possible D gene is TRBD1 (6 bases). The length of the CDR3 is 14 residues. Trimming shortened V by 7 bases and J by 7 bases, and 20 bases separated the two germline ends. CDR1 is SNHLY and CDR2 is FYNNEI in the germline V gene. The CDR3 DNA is TGTGCCAGCACAACAGGGAATTCCCCTCGGGAGCAGTACTTC. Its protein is CASTTGNSPREQYF.

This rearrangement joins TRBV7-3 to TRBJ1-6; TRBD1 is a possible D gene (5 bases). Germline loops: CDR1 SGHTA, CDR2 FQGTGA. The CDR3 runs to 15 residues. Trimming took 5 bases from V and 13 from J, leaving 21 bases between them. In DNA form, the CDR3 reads TGTGCCAGCAGCCCGGGACTACAGTCCCCGATTCCCCTCCACTTT. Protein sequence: CASSPGLQSPIPLHF.

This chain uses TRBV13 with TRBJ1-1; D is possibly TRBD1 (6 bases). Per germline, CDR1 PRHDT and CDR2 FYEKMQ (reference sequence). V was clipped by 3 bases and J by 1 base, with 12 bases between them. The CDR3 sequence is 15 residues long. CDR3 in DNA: TGTGCCAGCAGCTTGACGGGGGCAGGGAACACTGAAGCTTTCTTT. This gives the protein CASSLTGAGNTEAFF.